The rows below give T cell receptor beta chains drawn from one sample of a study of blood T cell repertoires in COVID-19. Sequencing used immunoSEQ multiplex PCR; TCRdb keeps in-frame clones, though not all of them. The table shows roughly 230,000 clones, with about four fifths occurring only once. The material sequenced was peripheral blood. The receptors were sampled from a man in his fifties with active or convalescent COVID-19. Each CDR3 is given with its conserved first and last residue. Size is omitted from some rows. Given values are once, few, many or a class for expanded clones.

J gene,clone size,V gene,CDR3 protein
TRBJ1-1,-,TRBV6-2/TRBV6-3,CASSILIRDRVLNTEAFF
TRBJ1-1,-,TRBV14,CASSQITLRDRDTEAFF
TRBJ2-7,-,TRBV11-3,CASSSSSSYEQYF
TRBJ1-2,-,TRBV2,CASSTTGVSGYTF
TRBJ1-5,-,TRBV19,CASRAGWRENQPQHF
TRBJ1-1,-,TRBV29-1,CSVPRGAGAFF
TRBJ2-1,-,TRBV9,CASSGGSSSYNEQFF
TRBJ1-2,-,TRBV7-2,CASSLALGTAQMGYTF
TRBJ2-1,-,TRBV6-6,CASSYDRGQSYNEQFF
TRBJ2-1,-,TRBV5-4,CASSSGGGSRSYNEQFF
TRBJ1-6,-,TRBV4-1,CASSQQDRGNSPLHF
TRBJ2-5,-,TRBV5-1,CASSRSTRETQYF
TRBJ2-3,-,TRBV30,CAWRTGGPDTQYF
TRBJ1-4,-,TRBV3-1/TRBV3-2,CASSPRDRAGEKLFF
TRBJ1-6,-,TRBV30,CAWSLQNSPLHF
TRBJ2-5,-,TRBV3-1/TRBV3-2,CASSQQGFQETQYF
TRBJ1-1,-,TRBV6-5,CAGQATGGSEAFF
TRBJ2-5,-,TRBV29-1,CSVERSGVGDQETQYF
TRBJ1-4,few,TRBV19,CASSGGQLNEKLFF
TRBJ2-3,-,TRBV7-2,CTSNPPGAGGQGTQYF
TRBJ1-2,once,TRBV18,CASSPRTGTTNYGYTF
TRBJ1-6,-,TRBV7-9,CASSLVRQLSPLHF
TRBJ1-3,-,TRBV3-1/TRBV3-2,CASSLSRTVKGNTIYF
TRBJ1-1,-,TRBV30,CAWRAGQSTEAFF
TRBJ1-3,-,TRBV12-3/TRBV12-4,CASSRGETTIYF
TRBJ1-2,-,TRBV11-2,CASSSTGTQGYTF
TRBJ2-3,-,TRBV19,CASTLGGTQYF
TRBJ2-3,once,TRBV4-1,CASGSGSTDTQYF
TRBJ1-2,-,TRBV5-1,CASSLQGASYGYTF
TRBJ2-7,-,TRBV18,CASSGTGVSYEQYF
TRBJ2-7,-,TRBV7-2,CASSLPGGTREQYF